The source of this T cell receptor (beta chain) is a study of T cell responses to AZD1222 COVID-19 vaccine. Study-wide findings and caveats: Recipients of two AZD1222 doses showed rising Spike-specific TCR breadth and depth. White British ancestry dominated among donors, who included more females, and clonal diversity was possibly underestimated. Repertoires in all cases were sampled only once the peak T cell response had passed.

Produced via immunoSEQ multiplex PCR; TCRdb's table is partial and in-frame only. This sample has some 99,000 clones, with around nine tenths found just once. To note about this clone: The antigen is unknown.

This CDR3 is 13 amino acids long. The germline gives CDR1 LGHDT, CDR2 YNNKEL (reference sequence). V lost 0 bases and J 6 bases, leaving 9 bases between the germline ends. This clonotype originated in an adult who received the AZD1222 COVID-19 vaccine. The sample here was peripheral blood, taken 28 days after the second AZD1222 dose. The rearrangement uses TRBV3-1 (or the pseudogene TRBV3-2) and TRBJ2-7; D is uncertain. The CDR3 loop is CASSQDGVGEQYF. The CDR3 DNA is TGTGCCAGCAGCCAAGATGGGGTTGGCGAGCAGTACTTC.